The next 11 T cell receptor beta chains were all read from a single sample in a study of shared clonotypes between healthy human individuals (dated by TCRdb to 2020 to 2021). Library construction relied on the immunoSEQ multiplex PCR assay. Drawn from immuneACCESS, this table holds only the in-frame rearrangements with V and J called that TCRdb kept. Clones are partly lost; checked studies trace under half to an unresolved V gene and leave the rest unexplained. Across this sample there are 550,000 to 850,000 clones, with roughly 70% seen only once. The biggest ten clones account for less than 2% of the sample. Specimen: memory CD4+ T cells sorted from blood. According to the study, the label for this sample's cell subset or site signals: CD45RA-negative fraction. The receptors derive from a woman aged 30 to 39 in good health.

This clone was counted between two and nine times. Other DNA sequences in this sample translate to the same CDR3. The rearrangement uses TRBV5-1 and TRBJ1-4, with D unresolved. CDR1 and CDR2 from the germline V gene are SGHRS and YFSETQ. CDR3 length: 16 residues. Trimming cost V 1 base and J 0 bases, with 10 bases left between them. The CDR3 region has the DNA TGCGCCAGCAGCTTGACGGCCACCGCAACTAATGAAAAACTGTTTTTT. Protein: CASSLTATATNEKLFF.

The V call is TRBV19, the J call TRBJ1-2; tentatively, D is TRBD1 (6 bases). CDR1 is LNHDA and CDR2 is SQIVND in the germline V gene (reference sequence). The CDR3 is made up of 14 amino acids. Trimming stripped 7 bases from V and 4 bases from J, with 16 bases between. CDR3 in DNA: TGTGCCAGTAATCAGGGCAGGGGCGGCTATGGCTACACCTTC. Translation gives CASNQGRGGYGYTF.

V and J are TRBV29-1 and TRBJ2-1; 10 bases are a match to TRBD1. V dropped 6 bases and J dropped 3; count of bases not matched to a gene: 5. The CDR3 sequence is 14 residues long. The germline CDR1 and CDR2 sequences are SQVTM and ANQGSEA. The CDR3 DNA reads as TGCAGCGTGACGGGACAGGGGATCTACAATGAGCAGTTCTTC. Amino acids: CSVTGQGIYNEQFF.

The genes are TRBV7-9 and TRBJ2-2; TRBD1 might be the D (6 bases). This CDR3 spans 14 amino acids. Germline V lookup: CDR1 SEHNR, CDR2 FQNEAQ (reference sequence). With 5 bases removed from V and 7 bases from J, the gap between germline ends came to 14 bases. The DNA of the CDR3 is TGTGCCAGCAGCAAACAGGGAAGGGACGGGGAGCTGTTTTTT. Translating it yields CASSKQGRDGELFF.

CDR3 coding DNA: TGTGCCAGCAGCTTAGAGGGGAGCCGGCCCTACGAGCAGTACTTC. Residues: CASSLEGSRPYEQYF. The chain combines TRBV11-2 with TRBJ2-7; possible D gene TRBD2, 5 bases. Germline V gene sequence: CDR1 SGHAT, CDR2 FQNNGV. Trimming cost V 0 bases and J 2 bases, with 11 bases left between them. There are 15 residues in the CDR3.

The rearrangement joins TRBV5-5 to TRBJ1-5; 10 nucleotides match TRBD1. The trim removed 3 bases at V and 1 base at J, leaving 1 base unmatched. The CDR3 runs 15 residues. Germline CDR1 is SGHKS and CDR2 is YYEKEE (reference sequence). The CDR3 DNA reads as TGTGCCAGCAGCTGGGACAGGGGAAGCAATCAGCCCCAGCATTTT. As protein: CASSWDRGSNQPQHF. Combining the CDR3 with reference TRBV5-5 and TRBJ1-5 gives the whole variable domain DAGVTQSPTHLIKTRGQQVTLRCSPISGHKSVSWYQQVLGQGPQFIFQYYEKEERGRGNFPDRFSARQFPNYSSELNVNALLLGDSALYLCASSWDRGSNQPQHFGDGTRLSIL.

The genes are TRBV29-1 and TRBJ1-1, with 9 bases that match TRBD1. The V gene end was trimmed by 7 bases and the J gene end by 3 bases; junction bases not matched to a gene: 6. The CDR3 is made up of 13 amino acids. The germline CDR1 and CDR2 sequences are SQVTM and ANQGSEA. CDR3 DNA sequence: TGCAGCGCACGACAGGGGGTGGACACTGAAGCTTTCTTT. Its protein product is CSARQGVDTEAFF.

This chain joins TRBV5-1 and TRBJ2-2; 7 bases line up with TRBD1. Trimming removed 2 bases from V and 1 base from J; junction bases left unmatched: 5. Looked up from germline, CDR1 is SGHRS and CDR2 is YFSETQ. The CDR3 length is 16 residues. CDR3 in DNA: TGCGCCAGCAGCTTTACCGGGACAGTGAACACCGGGGAGCTGTTTTTT. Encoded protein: CASSFTGTVNTGELFF. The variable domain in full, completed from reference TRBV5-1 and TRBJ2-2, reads KAGVTQTPRYLIKTRGQQVTLSCSPISGHRSVSWYQQTPGQGLQFLFEYFSETQRNKGNFPGRFSGRQFSNSRSEMNVSTLELGDSALYLCASSFTGTVNTGELFFGEGSRLTVL.

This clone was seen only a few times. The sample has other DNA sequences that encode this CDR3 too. The CDR3: CASGLGGRAADTQYF. The CDR3 DNA reads TGTGCTAGTGGTTTGGGCGGGAGGGCCGCAGATACGCAGTATTTT. This chain links TRBV12-5 with TRBJ2-3, with 9 bases aligning to TRBD2. Germline-derived CDR1 and CDR2 are LGHNT and FRNRAP. V lost 1 base, J lost 4 bases, and 3 bases stayed unmatched. The CDR3 totals 15 residues.

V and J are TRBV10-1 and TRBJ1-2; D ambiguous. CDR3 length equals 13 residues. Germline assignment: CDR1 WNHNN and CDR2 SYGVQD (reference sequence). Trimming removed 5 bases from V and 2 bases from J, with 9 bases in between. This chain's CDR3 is CASSPDGNYGYTF. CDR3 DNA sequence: TGCGCCAGCAGTCCGGACGGAAACTATGGCTACACCTTC.

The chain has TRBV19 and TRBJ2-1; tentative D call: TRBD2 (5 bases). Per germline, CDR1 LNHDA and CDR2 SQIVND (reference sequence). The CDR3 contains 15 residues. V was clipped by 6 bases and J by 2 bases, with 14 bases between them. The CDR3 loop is CASRLQDSTYNEQFF. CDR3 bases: TGTGCCAGTAGGTTGCAGGACTCCACCTACAATGAGCAGTTCTTC.